A selection of T cell receptor beta chains follows, all from one sample in a study of T cells in Graves' hyperthyroidism and ophthalmopathy. From the multiplex PCR reads, TCRdb called clonotypes with MiXCR, one entry per CDR3 protein. The sample holds fewer than 850,000 distinct CDR3 sequences, approximately 15% seen once. Specimen: blood. Source of these receptors: a man aged 45-65 years with Graves' hyperthyroidism. Both conserved end residues are part of each CDR3. The D gene is left open where the match is weak. A clone size is listed for some rows: how often the clone was seen (once, few, many), or a class if it is expanded.

J gene: TRBJ2-2; V gene: TRBV5-1; clone size: few; D gene: -; CDR3 DNA: TGCGCCAGCAGCCTCATGAACACCGGGGAGCTGTTTTTT; CDR3 protein: CASSLMNTGELFF
J gene: TRBJ2-7; V gene: TRBV6-2/TRBV6-3; clone size: few; D gene: TRBD1; CDR3 DNA: TGTGCCAGCAGTCTACCCCGGGACAGGCCCGACGAGCAGTACTTC; CDR3 protein: CASSLPRDRPDEQYF
J gene: TRBJ1-1; V gene: TRBV3-1; clone size: many; D gene: TRBD1; CDR3 DNA: TGTGCCAGCAGCGGCAGGACAGGGGGAACAGCTTTCTTT; CDR3 protein: CASSGRTGGTAFF
J gene: TRBJ2-2; V gene: TRBV20-1; clone size: many; D gene: -; CDR3 DNA: TGCAGTGCCTCTGTGGAGACCGGGGAGCTGTTTTTT; CDR3 protein: CSASVETGELFF
J gene: TRBJ2-7; V gene: TRBV11-2; clone size: many; D gene: -; CDR3 DNA: TGTGCCAGCAGCTTAGAGGGCTGGTCCTACGAGCAGTACTTC; CDR3 protein: CASSLEGWSYEQYF
J gene: TRBJ2-5; V gene: TRBV6-1; clone size: many; D gene: -; CDR3 DNA: TGTGCCAGCAGCTCAGCTGAGTCGGAGACCCAGTACTTC; CDR3 protein: CASSSAESETQYF
J gene: TRBJ2-3; V gene: TRBV6-2/TRBV6-3; clone size: -; D gene: TRBD2; CDR3 DNA: TGTGCCAGCAGTCAGCGACTAGCGGGAGGAAAAGATACGCAGTATTTT; CDR3 protein: CASSQRLAGGKDTQYF
J gene: TRBJ2-3; V gene: TRBV28; clone size: many; D gene: -; CDR3 DNA: TGTGCCAGCAGTTCCGGGGCTAGCACAGATACGCAGTATTTT; CDR3 protein: CASSSGASTDTQYF
J gene: TRBJ1-2; V gene: TRBV7-9; clone size: many; D gene: -; CDR3 DNA: TGTGCCAGCAGCCCCCGTGTGACCTTTGGAAGCGGTGGCTACACCTTC; CDR3 protein: CASSPRVTFGSGGYTF
J gene: TRBJ2-1; V gene: TRBV24-1; clone size: once; D gene: -; CDR3 DNA: TGTGCCACCAGTGATTATCTTGAGCAGTTCTTC; CDR3 protein: CATSDYLEQFF
J gene: TRBJ2-3; V gene: TRBV24-1; clone size: many; D gene: TRBD2; CDR3 DNA: TGTGCCACCAGTGATTATACTAGCGGGACCGCGTTGTGGACGCAGTATTTT; CDR3 protein: CATSDYTSGTALWTQYF
J gene: TRBJ2-1; V gene: TRBV5-1; clone size: many; D gene: -; CDR3 DNA: TGCGCCAGCAGCTTGGCCTCAAGCAGCTACAATGAGCAGTTCTTC; CDR3 protein: CASSLASSSYNEQFF